What follows are 13 T cell receptor beta chains derived from one specimen sequenced in a study of shared clonotypes between healthy human individuals. Produced via immunoSEQ multiplex PCR; TCRdb's table is partial and in-frame only. The sample gives around 450,000 clones, about 76% of which show up once; around 13% is in the top ten. Sequencing was carried out using PBMCs. These receptors originate from a woman between 35 and 50 years old in good health. Some clones in this sample may be carry-over from other donors' samples.

This clone was counted between two and nine times. This chain links TRBV9 with TRBJ1-1; 7 bases map to TRBD1. The junction had 5 bases not matched to a gene; V was cut back by 6 bases and J by 0 bases. The germline CDR1 and CDR2 sequences are SGDLS and YYNGEE. The CDR3 has 14 residues. DNA of the CDR3: TGTGCCAGCACGCCGACAGGGATGAACACTGAAGCTTTCTTT. Amino acid sequence: CASTPTGMNTEAFF. Combining the CDR3 with reference TRBV9 and TRBJ1-1 gives the whole variable domain DSGVTQTPKHLITATGQRVTLRCSPRSGDLSVYWYQQSLDQGLQFLIQYYNGEERAKGNILERFSAQQFPDLHSELNLSSLELGDSALYFCASTPTGMNTEAFFGQGTRLTVV.

The chain joins TRBV28 to TRBJ2-7, with TRBD1 matching over 9 bases. This CDR3 has 15 amino acids. Germline CDR1 MDHEN, CDR2 SYDVKM. V trimming: 6 bases; J trimming: 6 bases; junction bases outside the gene matches: 12. CDR3 amino acids: CASREPGQGFLEQYF. CDR3 nucleotides: TGTGCCAGCAGAGAGCCGGGACAGGGATTTCTCGAGCAGTACTTC.

V and J are TRBV5-8 and TRBJ1-5; 9 positions match TRBD1. The V segment lost 0 bases and the J segment 3 bases; nucleotides outside the gene matches: 4. The germline V gene encodes CDR1 SGHTS and CDR2 YDEGEE. The CDR3 extends over 16 amino acids. The CDR3 region is CASSLGGQGFNQPQHF. The CDR3 DNA is TGTGCCAGCAGCTTGGGGGGACAGGGTTTCAATCAGCCCCAGCATTTT.

This rearrangement joins TRBV5-1 to TRBJ1-1; TRBD1 matches at 7 bases. Per the germline V gene, CDR1 is SGHRS and CDR2 is YFSETQ. The V segment lost 4 bases and the J segment 4 bases; nucleotides outside the gene matches: 10. CDR3 length: 15 residues. For the CDR3, the DNA is TGCGCCAGCAGCGAAAGACAGGGCGGATCCACTGAAGCTTTCTTT. It translates to CASSERQGGSTEAFF. Complete variable domain (other parts from reference TRBV5-1 and TRBJ1-1): KAGVTQTPRYLIKTRGQQVTLSCSPISGHRSVSWYQQTPGQGLQFLFEYFSETQRNKGNFPGRFSGRQFSNSRSEMNVSTLELGDSALYLCASSERQGGSTEAFFGQGTRLTVV.

This clone was seen many times. Compared with germline, one end of the junction differs, possibly owing to a read error. Other nucleotide sequences from this sample produce the same CDR3. The genes are TRBV29-1 and TRBJ1-1; D not resolved. Germline-derived CDR1 and CDR2 are SQVTM and ANQGSEA. The CDR3 totals 13 residues. Here the CDR3 reads CSVQEGTNTEAFF. CDR3 sequence (DNA): TGCAGCGTTCAAGAGGGCACGAACACTGAAGCTTTCTTT. Full variable domain (missing parts from reference TRBV29-1 and TRBJ1-1): SAVISQKPSRDICQRGTSLTIQCQVDSQVTMMFWYRQQPGQSLTLIATANQGSEATYESGFVIDKFPISRPNLTFSTLTVSNMSPEDSSIYLCSVQEGTNTEAFFGQGTRLTVV.

This rearrangement joins TRBV29-1 to TRBJ2-5; the D gene is possibly TRBD1 (5 bases). V lost 7 bases and J lost 7, with 19 bases in between. There are 13 residues in the CDR3. Germline CDR1 is SQVTM and CDR2 is ANQGSEA. The CDR3 coding sequence is TGCAGCGCTCTTCCAGGGTACGGACCGACCCAGTACTTC. Its translation is CSALPGYGPTQYF.

The rearrangement uses TRBV10-2 and TRBJ2-7; the D gene is possibly TRBD2 (5 bases). Trimming pared 7 bases from V and 2 bases from J, leaving 9 bases between. The CDR3 sequence is 12 residues long. Germline V gene sequence: CDR1 WSHSY, CDR2 SAAADI. CDR3 loop: CASNGGTYEQYF. The CDR3 DNA is TGCGCCAGCAATGGAGGCACCTACGAGCAGTACTTC.

This chain uses TRBV5-1 with TRBJ2-3, with a weak D call TRBD1 (6 bases). The CDR3 is made up of 15 amino acids. The germline V and J ends were trimmed by 4 bases and 0 bases, with 12 bases remaining between them. The germline CDR1 and CDR2 sequences are SGHRS and YFSETQ. The CDR3 bases are TGCGCCAGCAGCATACAACAGGGTAGCACAGATACGCAGTATTTT. This codes for CASSIQQGSTDTQYF. The full variable domain, with the rest looked up from reference TRBV5-1 and TRBJ2-3, is KAGVTQTPRYLIKTRGQQVTLSCSPISGHRSVSWYQQTPGQGLQFLFEYFSETQRNKGNFPGRFSGRQFSNSRSEMNVSTLELGDSALYLCASSIQQGSTDTQYFGPGTRLTVL.

The V call is TRBV7-8, the J call TRBJ1-4; TRBD1 matches at 7 bases. Germline V CDR1 and CDR2: SGHVS, FQNEAQ. This CDR3 has 14 amino acids. V dropped 5 bases and J dropped 5; count of bases not matched to a gene: 5. CDR3 coding DNA: TGTGCCAGCAGCCAGGGGGGTACAAATGAAAAACTGTTTTTT. Amino acid sequence: CASSQGGTNEKLFF.

This sequence joins TRBV7-2 and TRBJ2-1; 12 bases are shared with TRBD2. With V trimmed by 0 bases and J by 8 bases, 8 bases remained unmatched. The CDR3 spans 17 residues. Germline V gives CDR1 SGHTA, CDR2 FQGNSA. The CDR3 DNA reads as TGTGCCAGCAGCTTAGCCTCCCTAGCGGGAGGGCTCTATGAGCAGTTCTTC. The encoded protein is CASSLASLAGGLYEQFF.

This clone appeared many times. V is TRBV25-1 and J is TRBJ2-5, with 9 bases matching TRBD1. The V segment lost 4 bases and the J segment 0 bases; nucleotides outside the gene matches: 6. This CDR3 is built from 16 residues. CDR1 and CDR2 (germline): MGHDK, SYGVNS. CDR3 coding DNA: TGTGCCAGCAGTGTGGCCGGGACAGGGTACCAAGAGACCCAGTACTTC. It codes for CASSVAGTGYQETQYF.

The chain has TRBV9 and TRBJ1-4; 7 nucleotides agree with TRBD1. Losses at the gene ends were 2 bases for V and 0 bases for J; bases not matched to a gene: 1. CDR1 and CDR2 from the germline V gene are SGDLS and YYNGEE. This CDR3 is built from 15 residues. The CDR3 region has the DNA TGTGCCAGCAGCGTCACAGGGGCAACTAATGAAAAACTGTTTTTT. Protein product: CASSVTGATNEKLFF.

The rearrangement joins TRBV21-1 to TRBJ1-2. TRBV21-1 is a listed pseudogene. This CDR3 has 12 amino acids. The CDR3 is CASSKGGYGYTF. The CDR3 nucleotides are TGTGCCAGCAGCAAAGGGGGGTATGGCTACACCTTC.